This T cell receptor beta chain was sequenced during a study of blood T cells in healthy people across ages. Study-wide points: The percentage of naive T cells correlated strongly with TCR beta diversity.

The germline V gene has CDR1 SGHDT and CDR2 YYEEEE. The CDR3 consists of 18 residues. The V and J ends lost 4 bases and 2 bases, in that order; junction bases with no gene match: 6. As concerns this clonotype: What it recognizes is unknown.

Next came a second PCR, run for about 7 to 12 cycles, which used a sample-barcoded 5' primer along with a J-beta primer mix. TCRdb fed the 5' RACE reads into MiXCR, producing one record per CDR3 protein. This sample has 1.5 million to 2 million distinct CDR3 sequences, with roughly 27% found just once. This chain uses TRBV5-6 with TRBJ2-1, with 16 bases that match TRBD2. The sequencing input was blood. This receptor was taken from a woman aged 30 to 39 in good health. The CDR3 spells CASSAGTSGGAPYNEQFF. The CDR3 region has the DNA TGTGCCAGCAGCGCCGGGACTAGCGGGGGGGCACCCTACAATGAGCAGTTCTTC.